At least ten counts were recorded for the clone carrying this TCR beta chain. This CDR3 region has 16 residues. Germline V gives CDR1 SGDLS, CDR2 YYNGEE. V was pared by 4 bases and J by 1 base, with 4 bases of the junction left unmatched. This record belongs to a study of blood T cell repertoires in COVID-19. Background on the study: Nucleic acid was either cDNA or gDNA, and it came from T cells, B-cell-depleted T cells, or PBMCs.

Per the study methods: Nucleated cell counts were estimated from reference gene primer amplification. Profiling relied on immunoSEQ multiplex PCR, and the TCRdb table lists in-frame clones only, not all of them. From that table come the V and J calls and clone size; the DNA was used to work out D and trimming. This sample has tens of thousands of clones, with around 82% found just once. J is TRBJ2-2 and V is TRBV9; 10 bases map to TRBD2. Sequencing was performed on peripheral blood. This receptor was taken from a human donor in a cohort sampled during active COVID-19. The CDR3 here is CASSPRLAGNTGELFF. In DNA, the CDR3 is TGTGCCAGCAGCCCACGACTAGCGGGGAACACCGGGGAGCTGTTTTTT.